Listed here are 10 T cell receptor beta chains from one sample, sequenced in a study of identical twins. TCRdb called the 5' RACE reads again in MiXCR, with one record for every CDR3 protein. The sample contains 500,000 or so distinct CDR3 sequences, roughly an eighth of which appear only once. These sequences were also reported in another study, on yellow fever vaccine responses in identical twins.

The specimen sequenced was CD4+ T cells sorted from blood. These TCRs come from a woman younger than 30 in good health.

This sequence joins TRBV7-3 and TRBJ2-7; a weak D match, TRBD1 (6 bases). Trimming stripped 4 bases from V and 9 bases from J, with 10 bases between. The V gene's germline CDR1 is SGHTA and CDR2 FQGTGA. This CDR3 is 11 amino acids long. The CDR3 is CASSSGQLQYF. DNA for the CDR3: TGTGCCAGCAGCTCTGGACAGTTGCAGTACTTC.

This clonotype was counted at least ten times. The chain links TRBV28 to TRBJ2-1, with 11 bases identical to TRBD2. The CDR3 length is 15 residues. CDR1 MDHEN and CDR2 SYDVKM come from the germline V gene. J was trimmed by 6 bases and V by 10 bases; bases with no gene match: 11. This CDR3 is CAIGIAGGPANEQFF. The DNA of the CDR3 is TGTGCCATAGGTATAGCGGGAGGGCCAGCCAATGAGCAGTTCTTC.

This sequence joins TRBV20-1 and TRBJ2-5, with 8 bases lining up with TRBD1. The length of the CDR3 is 15 residues. Germline-derived CDR1 and CDR2 are DFQATT and SNEGSKA (reference sequence). The junction had 10 bases not matched to a gene; V was cut back by 5 bases and J by 2 bases. This CDR3 reads CSAPDPRQGQETQYF. Here the CDR3 DNA reads TGCAGTGCTCCCGATCCCCGACAGGGGCAAGAGACCCAGTACTTC.

The table lists this clonotype with many counts. This chain connects TRBV7-9 to TRBJ1-5; D is uncertain. CDR3 length: 13 amino acids. V lost 3 bases, J lost 4 bases, and 7 bases lay in between. Looked up from germline, CDR1 is SEHNR and CDR2 is FQNEAQ (reference sequence). CDR3 DNA sequence: TGTGCCAGCAGCTTGAACGAAAATCAGCCCCAGCATTTT. This encodes CASSLNENQPQHF.

The sample holds many counts of this clonotype. The chain has TRBV3-1 and TRBJ1-4; 7 bases agree with TRBD1. Per the germline V gene, CDR1 is LGHDT and CDR2 is YNNKEL (reference sequence). Germline trimming cut 4 bases from V and 5 bases from J; bases unmatched to any gene: 1. The CDR3 runs 13 residues. For the CDR3, the DNA is TGTGCCAGCAGCCCGGACAGGAATGAAAAACTGTTTTTT. Encoded protein: CASSPDRNEKLFF.

The CDR3 bases are TGTGCCAGCAGCGTAGGTTCCGGGGCTACGCAGTATTTT. It specifies CASSVGSGATQYF. This chain uses TRBV9 with TRBJ2-3; perhaps D is TRBD1 or TRBD2 (5 bases each). Trimming shortened V by 0 bases and J by 8 bases, and 10 bases separated the two germline ends. The CDR3 runs 13 residues. In germline, CDR1 is SGDLS, CDR2 YYNGEE.

The J gene is TRBJ2-5, the V gene TRBV27; 13 bases line up with TRBD2. The CDR3 consists of 16 residues. The V and J ends lost 5 bases and 4 bases, in that order; junction bases with no gene match: 7. Germline CDR1 reads MNHEY; CDR2 reads SMNVEV (reference sequence). The CDR3 bases are TGTGCCAGCAGTCTCACTAGCGGGAGGGGGGTAGAGACCCAGTACTTC. Its protein product is CASSLTSGRGVETQYF.

There are a few counts of this clonotype. The rearrangement joins TRBV27 to TRBJ1-6, with D maybe TRBD1 (5 bases). The V end was cut by 1 base, the J end by 1 base, with 8 bases between. In germline, CDR1 is MNHEY, CDR2 SMNVEV (reference sequence). The CDR3 totals 16 residues. CDR3: CASSLWGVSYNSPLHF. The CDR3 DNA sequence: TGTGCCAGCAGTTTATGGGGGGTATCCTATAATTCACCCCTCCACTTT.

This clonotype was detected a few times. CDR3 amino acids: CASSPSTDSIAFF. CDR3 DNA: TGTGCCAGCAGCCCCTCCACCGATTCAATAGCTTTCTTT. The chain is built from TRBV5-6 and TRBJ1-1; D gene uncertain. Trimming removed 4 bases from V and 10 bases from J, with 17 bases in between. The CDR3 has 13 residues. Germline V gives CDR1 SGHDT, CDR2 YYEEEE. Full variable domain (outside the CDR3, taken from reference TRBV5-6 and TRBJ1-1): DAGVTQSPTHLIKTRGQQVTLRCSPKSGHDTVSWYQQALGQGPQFIFQYYEEEERQRGNFPDRFSGHQFPNYSSELNVNALLLGDSALYLCASSPSTDSIAFFGQGTRLTVV.

The rearrangement uses TRBV7-2 and TRBJ1-5; tentatively, D is TRBD1 (6 bases). Germline V gives CDR1 SGHTA, CDR2 FQGNSA. V was cut by 5 bases and J by 7 bases, with 18 bases left in between. This CDR3 is 15 amino acids long. Written as DNA, the CDR3 is TGTGCCAGCAGCGCCTGGGGGCAGGGCCAACAGCCCCAGCATTTT. It specifies CASSAWGQGQQPQHF.